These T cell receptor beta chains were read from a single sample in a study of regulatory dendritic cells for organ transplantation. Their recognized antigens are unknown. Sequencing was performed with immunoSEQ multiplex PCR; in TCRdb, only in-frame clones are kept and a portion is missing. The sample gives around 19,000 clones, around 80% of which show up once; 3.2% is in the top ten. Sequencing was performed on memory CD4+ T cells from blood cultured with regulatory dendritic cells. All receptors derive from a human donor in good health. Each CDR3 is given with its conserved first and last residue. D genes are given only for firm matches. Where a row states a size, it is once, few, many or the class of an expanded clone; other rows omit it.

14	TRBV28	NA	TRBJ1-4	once	TGTGCCAGCAGTTTCTCCGGAGTTAATGAAAAACTGTTTTTT	CASSFSGVNEKLFF
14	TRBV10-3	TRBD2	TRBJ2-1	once	TGTGCCATCAGGACCAGCGGGGTCCAAAATGAGCAGTTCTTC	CAIRTSGVQNEQFF
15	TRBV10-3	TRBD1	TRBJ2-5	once	TGTGCCATCAGCAATGGACAGGACAGTGGGGAGACCCAGTACTTC	CAISNGQDSGETQYF
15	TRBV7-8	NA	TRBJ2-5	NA	TGTGCCAGCAGTCTAGCCGGGCGGGACCAAGAGACCCAGTACTTC	CASSLAGRDQETQYF
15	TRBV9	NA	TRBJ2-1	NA	TGTGCCAGCAGCGTAGCCTGGGGGGTTACCGATGAGCAGTTCTTC	CASSVAWGVTDEQFF
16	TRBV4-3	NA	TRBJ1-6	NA	TGCGCCAGCAGCCAAGATCGGGCGATCTGGGTGTCACCCCTCCACTTT	CASSQDRAIWVSPLHF
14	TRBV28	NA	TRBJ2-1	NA	TGTGCCAGCAGTTTTCCGACAGCGACCAATGAGCAGTTCTTC	CASSFPTATNEQFF
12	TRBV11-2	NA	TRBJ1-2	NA	TGTGCCAGCAGCAGGGAGAACTATGGCTACACCTTC	CASSRENYGYTF
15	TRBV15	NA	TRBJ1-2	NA	TGTGCCACCAGCAGAACTAACACAGGTATTGGTGGCTACACCTTC	CATSRTNTGIGGYTF
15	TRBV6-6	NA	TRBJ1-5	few	TGTGCCAGCAGTCCGCCCCGTGGGAGCAATCAGCCCCAGCATTTT	CASSPPRGSNQPQHF
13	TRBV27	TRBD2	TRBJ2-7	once	TGTGCCAGCACTTTTGTCCCCGGGGGGGAGCAGTACTTC	CASTFVPGGEQYF
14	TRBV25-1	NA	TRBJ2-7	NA	TGTGCCAGCAGTGACCGTGACGGACCCTACGAGCAGTACTTC	CASSDRDGPYEQYF
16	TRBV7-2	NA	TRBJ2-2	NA	TGTGCCAGCAGCTTAGTCGGCCGGATAAACACCGGGGAGCTGTTTTTT	CASSLVGRINTGELFF
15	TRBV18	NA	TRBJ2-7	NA	TGTGCCAGCTCACCACCGGGGAGGAGCTCCTACGAGCAGTACTTC	CASSPPGRSSYEQYF
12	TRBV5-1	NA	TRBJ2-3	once	TGCGCCAGCAGCTTGGTCGGAGATACGCAGTATTTT	CASSLVGDTQYF
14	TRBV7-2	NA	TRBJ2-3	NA	TGTGCCAGCAGAGAAACTAGGTCCACAGATACGCAGTATTTT	CASRETRSTDTQYF
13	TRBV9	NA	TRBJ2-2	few	TGTGCCAGCACCCCAAAAGGGACCGGGGAGCTGTTTTTT	CASTPKGTGELFF
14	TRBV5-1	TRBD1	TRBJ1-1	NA	TGCGCCAGCACCCCGGGACAGACGAACACTGAAGCTTTCTTT	CASTPGQTNTEAFF
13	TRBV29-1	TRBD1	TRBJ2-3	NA	TGCAGCGTCGAGACAGGGGGGGCAGATACGCAGTATTTT	CSVETGGADTQYF
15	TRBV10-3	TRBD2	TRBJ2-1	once	TGTGCCATCAGTGATACTAGCGGGGGGCACAATGAGCAGTTCTTC	CAISDTSGGHNEQFF
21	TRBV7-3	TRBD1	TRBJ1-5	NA	TGTGCCAGCAGCCCGGAAGCCCCTAATGGGACAGGGAGAACAGGCAATCAGCCCCAGCATTTT	CASSPEAPNGTGRTGNQPQHF
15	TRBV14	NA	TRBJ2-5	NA	TGTGCCAGCAGCCAAGGTGCGGATCCCCAAGAGACCCAGTACTTC	CASSQGADPQETQYF
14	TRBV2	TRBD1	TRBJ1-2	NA	TGTGCCAGCAGGCTGACAGGGGGTTGGAGCGTCTACACCTTC	CASRLTGGWSVYTF
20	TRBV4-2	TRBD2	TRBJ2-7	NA	TGTGCCAGCAGCCAAGGGGCCCCGGGGAGAAGCGGGAGTACTCTCTACGAGCAGTACTTC	CASSQGAPGRSGSTLYEQYF
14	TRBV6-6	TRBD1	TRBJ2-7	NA	TGTGCCAGCAGTCAACAGGGGGCTCTCTACGAGCAGTACTTC	CASSQQGALYEQYF
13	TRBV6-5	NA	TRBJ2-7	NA	TGTGCCAGCAGCGGCCCGGCACCCTACGAGCAGTACTTC	CASSGPAPYEQYF
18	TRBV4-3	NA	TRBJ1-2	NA	TGCGCCAGCAGCCAAGACCTTGTATCGGGGGCTTCTATCTATGGCTACACCTTC	CASSQDLVSGASIYGYTF
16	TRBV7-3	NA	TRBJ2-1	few	TGTGCCAGCAGCATAGGGGTGAGGGGGAGCTACAATGAGCAGTTCTTC	CASSIGVRGSYNEQFF
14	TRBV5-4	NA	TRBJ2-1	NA	TGTGCCAGCAGCTTGGCCGGAAGTCACAATGAGCAGTTCTTC	CASSLAGSHNEQFF
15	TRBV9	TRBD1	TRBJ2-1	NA	TGTGCCAGCAGCCCCCGGGACAGATCCTACAATGAGCAGTTCTTC	CASSPRDRSYNEQFF
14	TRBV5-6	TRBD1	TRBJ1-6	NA	TGTGCCAGCAGCTTCAACAGGGGTGATTCACCCCTCCACTTT	CASSFNRGDSPLHF
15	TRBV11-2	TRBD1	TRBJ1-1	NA	TGTGCCAGCAGCTTCGGACAGGGGGACTACACTGAAGCTTTCTTT	CASSFGQGDYTEAFF
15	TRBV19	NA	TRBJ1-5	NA	TGTGCCAGCCGCCTACAGGGTCATTTAAGTCAGCCCCAGCATTTT	CASRLQGHLSQPQHF
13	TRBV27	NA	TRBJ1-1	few	TGTGCCAGCAGTTATCGAGGGGGATCTGAAGCTTTCTTT	CASSYRGGSEAFF
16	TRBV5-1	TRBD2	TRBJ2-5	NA	TGCGCCAGCAGCCCACGAGGACTAGCGGGAGGAGAGACCCAGTACTTC	CASSPRGLAGGETQYF
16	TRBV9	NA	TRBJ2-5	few	TGTGCCAGCAGCGTAGGGGCCCAGACGTACCAAGAGACCCAGTACTTC	CASSVGAQTYQETQYF
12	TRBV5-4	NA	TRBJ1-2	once	TGTGCCAGCAGCTTGTTCAACTATGGCTACACCTTC	CASSLFNYGYTF
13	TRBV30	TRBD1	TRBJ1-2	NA	TGTGCCTGGTCGACAGGGGGCCTGCGTGGCTACACCTTC	CAWSTGGLRGYTF
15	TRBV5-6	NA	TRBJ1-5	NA	TGTGCCAGCAGCTTGATGCAGAGCTCCGATCAGCCCCAGCATTTT	CASSLMQSSDQPQHF
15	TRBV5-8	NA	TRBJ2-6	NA	TGTGCCAGCACGATAGGACTCGTGTCGGCCAACGTCCTGACTTTC	CASTIGLVSANVLTF
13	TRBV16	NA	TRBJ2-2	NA	TGTGCCAGCAGCCAATACGGGTTCGGGGAGCTGTTTTTT	CASSQYGFGELFF
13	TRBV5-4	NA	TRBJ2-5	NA	TGTGCCAGCAGCACTACTAGTACGGAGACCCAGTACTTC	CASSTTSTETQYF
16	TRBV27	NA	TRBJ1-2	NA	TGTGCCAGCAGCCAGATGACCAGGGGACTTTCGGAAGGCTACACCTTC	CASSQMTRGLSEGYTF
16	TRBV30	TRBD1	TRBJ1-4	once	TGTGCCTGGAGTCCCGGATGGACAGGGGCAAGCGAAAAACTGTTTTTT	CAWSPGWTGASEKLFF
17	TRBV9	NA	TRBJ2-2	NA	TGTGCCAGCAGCGTAGGGGTTCAGGGGTCGGGCACCGGGGAGCTGTTTTTT	CASSVGVQGSGTGELFF
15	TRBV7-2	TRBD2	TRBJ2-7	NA	TGTGCCAGCAGCACTAGCGGGGGGACTTCCTACGAGCAGTACTTC	CASSTSGGTSYEQYF
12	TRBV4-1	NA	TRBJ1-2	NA	TGCGCCAGCAGCCGCGGGTACTATGGCTACACCTTC	CASSRGYYGYTF
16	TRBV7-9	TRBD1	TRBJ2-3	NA	TGTGCCAGCAGCGGCCGGACAGGAGAACCCACAGATACGCAGTATTTT	CASSGRTGEPTDTQYF
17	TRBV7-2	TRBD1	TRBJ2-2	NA	TGTGCCAGCAGCTTAGCGCGAGGGGGCATACGCACCGGGGAGCTGTTTTTT	CASSLARGGIRTGELFF
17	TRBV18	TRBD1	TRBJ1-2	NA	TGTGCCAGCTCGGCGGACAGGGCTCAACCCTCTAGTTATGGCTACACCTTC	CASSADRAQPSSYGYTF